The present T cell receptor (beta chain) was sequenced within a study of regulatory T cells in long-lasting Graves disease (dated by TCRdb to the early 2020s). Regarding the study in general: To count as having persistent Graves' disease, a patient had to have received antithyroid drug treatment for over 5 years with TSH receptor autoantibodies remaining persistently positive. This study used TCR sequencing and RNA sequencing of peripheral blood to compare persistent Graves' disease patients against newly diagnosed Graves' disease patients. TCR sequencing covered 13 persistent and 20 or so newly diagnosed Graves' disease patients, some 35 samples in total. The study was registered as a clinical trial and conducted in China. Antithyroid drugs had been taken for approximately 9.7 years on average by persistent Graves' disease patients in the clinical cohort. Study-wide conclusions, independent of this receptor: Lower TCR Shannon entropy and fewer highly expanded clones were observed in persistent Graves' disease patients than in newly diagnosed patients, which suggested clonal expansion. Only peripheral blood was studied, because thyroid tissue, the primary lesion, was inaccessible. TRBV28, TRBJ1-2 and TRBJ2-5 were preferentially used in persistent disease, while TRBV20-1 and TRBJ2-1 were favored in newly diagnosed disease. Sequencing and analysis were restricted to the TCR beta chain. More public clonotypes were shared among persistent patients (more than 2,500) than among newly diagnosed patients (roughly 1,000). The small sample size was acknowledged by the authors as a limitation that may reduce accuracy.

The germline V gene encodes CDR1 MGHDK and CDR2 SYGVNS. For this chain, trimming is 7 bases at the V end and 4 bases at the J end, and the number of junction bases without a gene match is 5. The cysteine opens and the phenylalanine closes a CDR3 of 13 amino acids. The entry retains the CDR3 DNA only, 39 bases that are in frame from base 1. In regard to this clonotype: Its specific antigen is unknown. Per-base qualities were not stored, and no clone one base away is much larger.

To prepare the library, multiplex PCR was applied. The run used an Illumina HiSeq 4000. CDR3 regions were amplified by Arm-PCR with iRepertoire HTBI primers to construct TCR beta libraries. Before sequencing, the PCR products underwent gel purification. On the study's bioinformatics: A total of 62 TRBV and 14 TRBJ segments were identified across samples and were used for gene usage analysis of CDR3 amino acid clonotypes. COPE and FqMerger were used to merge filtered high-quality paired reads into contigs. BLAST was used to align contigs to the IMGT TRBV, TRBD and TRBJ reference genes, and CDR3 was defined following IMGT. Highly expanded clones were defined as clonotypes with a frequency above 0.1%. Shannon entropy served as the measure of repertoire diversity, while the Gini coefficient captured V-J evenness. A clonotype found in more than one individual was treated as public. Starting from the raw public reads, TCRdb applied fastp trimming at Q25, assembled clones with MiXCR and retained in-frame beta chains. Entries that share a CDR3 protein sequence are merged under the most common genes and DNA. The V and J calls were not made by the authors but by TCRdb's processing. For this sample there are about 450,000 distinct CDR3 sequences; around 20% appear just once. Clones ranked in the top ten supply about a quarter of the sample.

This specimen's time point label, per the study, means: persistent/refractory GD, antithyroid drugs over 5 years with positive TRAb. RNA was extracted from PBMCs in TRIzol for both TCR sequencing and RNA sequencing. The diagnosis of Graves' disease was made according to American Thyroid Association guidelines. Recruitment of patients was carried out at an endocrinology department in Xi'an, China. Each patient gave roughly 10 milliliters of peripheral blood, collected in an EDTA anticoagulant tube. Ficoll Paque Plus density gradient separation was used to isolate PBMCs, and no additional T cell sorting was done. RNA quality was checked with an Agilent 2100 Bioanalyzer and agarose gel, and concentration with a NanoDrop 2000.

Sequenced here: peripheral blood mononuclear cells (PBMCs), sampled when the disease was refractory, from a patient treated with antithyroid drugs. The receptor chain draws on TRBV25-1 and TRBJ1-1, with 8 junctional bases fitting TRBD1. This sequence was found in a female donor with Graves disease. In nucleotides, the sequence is TGTGCCAGCACTAAACAGGGGGGCACTGAAGCTTTCTTT. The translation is CASTKQGGTEAFF. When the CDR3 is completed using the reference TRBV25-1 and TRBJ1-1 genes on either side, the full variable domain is EADIYQTPRYLVIGTGKKITLECSQTMGHDKMYWYQQDPGMELHLIHYSYGVNSTEKGDLSSESTVSRIRTEHFPLTLESARPSHTSQYLCASTKQGGTEAFFGQGTRLTVV.